The 13 T cell receptor beta chains below come from one sample, sequenced in a study of blood T cells in healthy people across ages. Together with a sample-barcoded 5' primer, a J-beta primer mix was included in a second PCR lasting about 6 to 11 cycles. TCRdb re-analysed the 5' RACE reads in MiXCR, keeping a single row per CDR3 protein. The sample gives approximately 800,000 distinct CDR3 sequences, 58% of which show up once; roughly 22% is in the top ten. Sequencing used blood. The receptors originated from a man aged 30 to 39 in good health.

This clonotype is a singleton in its sample. One end of the junction fails to match germline, which may point to a read error. This chain links TRBV20-1 with TRBJ2-3; D gene unclear. CDR3 length: 15 residues. From germline, CDR1 is DFQATT and CDR2 SNEGSKA (reference sequence). The DNA for the CDR3 is TGCAGTGCTAGAAATGGGCTAGAGAGCACCGATACGCAGTATTTT. Residues: CSARNGLESTDTQYF.

The chain employs TRBV25-1 and TRBJ2-5; TRBD2 matches at 7 bases. CDR3 size: 15 residues. Trimming at V came to 3 bases and at J to 1 base, leaving 5 bases not matched to a gene. Germline V gene data show CDR1 as MGHDK and CDR2 as SYGVNS. The CDR3 loop is CASSDQSSGQETQYF. The DNA of the CDR3 is TGTGCCAGCAGTGATCAGTCTAGCGGCCAAGAGACCCAGTACTTC.

This clonotype was picked up one time. The gene calls are TRBV12-3 or TRBV12-4 and TRBJ2-1, with D uncertain. Deletions cut 3 bases from V and 7 bases from J, with 10 bases between. The CDR3 covers 13 residues. The CDR3 region is CASSFINENEQFF. The DNA for the CDR3 is TGTGCCAGCAGTTTTATCAACGAAAATGAGCAGTTCTTC.

The chain carries TRBV20-1 and TRBJ2-7; D is unresolved. V lost 2 bases to trimming and J lost 4 bases, with 6 bases between them. The CDR3 extends over 11 amino acids. In germline, CDR1 is DFQATT, CDR2 SNEGSKA (reference sequence). This CDR3 reads CSARIRYEQYF. CDR3 bases: TGCAGTGCTAGAATCCGGTACGAGCAGTACTTC.

A few counts support this clonotype. This chain uses TRBV5-1 with TRBJ1-1; TRBD1 might be the D (6 bases). V was pared by 0 bases and J by 3 bases, with 12 bases between. The CDR3 consists of 15 residues. CDR1 and CDR2 (germline): SGHRS, YFSETQ. The CDR3 here is CASSLGGGLDTEAFF. The CDR3 nucleotides read TGCGCCAGCAGCTTGGGTGGGGGGCTGGACACTGAAGCTTTCTTT.

The chain recombines TRBV5-1 with TRBJ2-7, with D uncertain. The V end was cut by 0 bases, the J end by 6 bases, with 10 bases between. CDR3 length equals 13 residues. Germline assignment: CDR1 SGHRS and CDR2 YFSETQ. The CDR3 is CASSLAFAGEQYF. In DNA, the CDR3 is TGCGCCAGCAGCTTGGCCTTCGCCGGCGAGCAGTACTTC. Drawing the rest from reference TRBV5-1 and TRBJ2-7, the complete variable domain is KAGVTQTPRYLIKTRGQQVTLSCSPISGHRSVSWYQQTPGQGLQFLFEYFSETQRNKGNFPGRFSGRQFSNSRSEMNVSTLELGDSALYLCASSLAFAGEQYFGPGTRLTVT.

This sequence joins TRBV7-2 and TRBJ2-4; TRBD2 might be the D (5 bases). Per germline, CDR1 SGHTA and CDR2 FQGNSA. This CDR3 is 15 amino acids long. The V and J ends lost 3 bases and 13 bases respectively, with 22 bases between them. In nucleotides, the CDR3 is TGTGCCAGCAGCTTGGTAGACTACCGTCCCTACGGGCAGTACTTC. It specifies CASSLVDYRPYGQYF.

V is TRBV3-1 and J is TRBJ2-7, with 10 bases matching TRBD1. This CDR3 is 15 amino acids long. Germline CDR1 and CDR2: LGHDT and YNNKEL (reference sequence). The V gene end was trimmed by 3 bases and the J gene end by 5 bases; junction bases not matched to a gene: 7. The CDR3 loop is CASSHPGQGTHEQYF. The CDR3 DNA follows: TGTGCCAGCAGCCACCCGGGACAGGGGACCCACGAGCAGTACTTC.

V and J are TRBV7-2 and TRBJ1-5; D gene uncertain. Deletions cut 1 base from V and 7 bases from J, with 14 bases between. Per the germline V gene, CDR1 is SGHTA and CDR2 is FQGNSA. This CDR3 contains 15 residues. For the CDR3, the DNA is TGTGCCAGCAGCTTAGTGGGTCCCAAGGGACAGCCCCAGCATTTT. As protein: CASSLVGPKGQPQHF.

On this clonotype: A read error may be the cause here, since a much bigger clone is one base away. V is TRBV29-1 and J is TRBJ2-5; 7 nucleotides match TRBD2. The CDR3 is made up of 12 amino acids. The V gene's germline CDR1 is SQVTM and CDR2 ANQGSEA. Trimming removed 7 bases from V and 9 bases from J; junction bases left unmatched: 11. The DNA of the CDR3 is TGCAGCGCCCGAATTGGGGGGGAGGCCCAGTACTTC. It codes for CSARIGGEAQYF.

The CDR3 loop is CASSLSVWGNNEQFF. DNA of the CDR3: TGTGCCAGCAGCTTATCCGTCTGGGGAAACAATGAGCAGTTCTTC. The J gene is TRBJ2-1, the V gene TRBV7-2; unclear D gene. The germline gives CDR1 SGHTA, CDR2 FQGNSA. V lost 2 bases and J lost 5, with 13 bases in between. The CDR3 totals 15 residues.

V gene TRBV29-1 combines with J gene TRBJ1-1, with D uncertain. This CDR3 has 13 residues. V lost 7 bases to trimming and J lost 0 bases, with 12 bases between them. Germline V gene lookup returns CDR1 SQVTM and CDR2 ANQGSEA. The DNA for the CDR3 is TGCAGCGCCAGTGCGGCGGTGAACACTGAAGCTTTCTTT. This codes for CSASAAVNTEAFF.

This clonotype was seen a few times. The rearrangement links TRBV18 to TRBJ2-4; a possible D gene is TRBD2 (6 bases). Trimming stripped 6 bases from V and 6 bases from J, with 18 bases between. CDR3 length: 15 residues. The germline CDR1 and CDR2 sequences are KGHSH and LQKENI. The CDR3 reads CASSPIGGDRNIQYF. CDR3 DNA sequence: TGTGCCAGCTCCCCTATAGGAGGGGACCGAAACATTCAGTACTTC.